This T cell receptor beta chain was observed in a study of control samples from healthy donors and cancer patients. The method was immunoSEQ multiplex PCR; TCRdb's version includes in-frame clones alone and lacks a portion of them. The table lists approximately 100,000 clones, 75% to 95% of them singletons. The sample was blood. The origin of this receptor is a woman aged 18-30 years in good health.

CDR3: CASSVGLAAPYEQYF. The CDR3 DNA reads as TGTGCCAGCAGCGTAGGACTAGCGGCGCCCTACGAGCAGTACTTC. This chain connects TRBV9 to TRBJ2-7, with 9 bases that match TRBD2. J was trimmed by 2 bases and V by 0 bases; bases with no gene match: 3. Germline-derived CDR1 and CDR2 are SGDLS and YYNGEE. CDR3 length: 15 residues.